The source of this T cell receptor beta chain is a study of patients and donors after allogeneic stem cell transplantation. TCRdb re-analysed the RT-PCR reads in MiXCR, keeping a single row per CDR3 protein. The data hold about a million distinct CDR3 sequences, with roughly 18% observed a single time. CDR1 SGHRS and CDR2 YFSETQ come from the germline V gene. CDR3 length equals 14 residues. V was clipped by 5 bases and J by 6 bases; unmatched bases: 9. This clonotype was seen a handful of times. The chain carries TRBV5-1 and TRBJ2-7, with 9 bases that match TRBD1. This TCR was recovered from a human donor who was either an allogeneic HSCT recipient or a stem cell or donor lymphocyte infusion donor (not recorded which). It is not recorded whose cells these are; they may come from a transplant donor. Sequenced sample: blood, either unsorted or a sorted T cell fraction (not recorded which). In DNA, the CDR3 is TGCGCCAGCAGTCTCGGGACAGGGAGTGGCGAGCAGTACTTC. Its protein is CASSLGTGSGEQYF.